The entry below gives a single T cell receptor beta chain sequence along with its context. The target antigen is unknown. Its ends do not fully match the called genes, so a read error is possible. The data belong to a study of cytomegalovirus exposure and HLA in healthy donors. Study results and caveats: Three CMV-associated chains were confirmed in vitro to be specific for CMV antigens. Other equally common chains were less clonally expanded than HLA-associated TCR beta chains, a later analysis showed. Previously analyzed data showed that most TCR beta V segments were productive at a frequency of about 87% or about 30%.

The CDR3 is made up of 13 amino acids. Per germline, CDR1 SGHRS and CDR2 YFSETQ. Primers included in the PCR were 60 Vbeta and 13 Jbeta primers. The method was immunoSEQ multiplex PCR; TCRdb's version includes in-frame clones alone and lacks a portion of them. Here the sample table reports 130,000 or so clones. Though probably carrying unrecorded immune exposures, donors were nominally healthy at sampling. The receptor comes from a man younger than 30 in good health and CMV-seronegative. The sequenced sample was PBMCs. The V gene is TRBV5-1, the J gene TRBJ2-5, with D unresolved. The CDR3 DNA sequence: TGCGCCGGCAGCTTTTCAGAATATGAGACCCAGTACTTC. It translates to CAGSFSEYETQYF.